These 11 T cell receptor beta chains were sequenced from one sample in a study of metastatic and nonmetastatic thyroid tumors (dated by TCRdb to 2018 to 2020). No treatment had been received by any patient before thyroid surgery. To prepare the library, PCR was applied. The data were produced on an Illumina HiSeq 4000. Using fastp trimming at Q25 and MiXCR clonotype assembly, TCRdb reanalyzed the public sequencing data and kept in-frame beta chains. Across this sample there are roughly 30,000 clones, with roughly 16% seen only once. The top ten hold 4.7% of the sample. The sample taken for sequencing was blood. All receptors come from a female donor with papillary thyroid cancer or a benign thyroid nodule (not recorded which). Some clones in this sample may be carry-over from other donors' samples.

This clone has a count of ten or more. The sample contains more than one DNA sequence encoding this CDR3. The chain combines TRBV6-1 with TRBJ2-5; D possibly corresponds to TRBD1 (6 bases). V dropped 5 bases and J dropped 5 bases, with 12 bases sitting between them. The CDR3 contains 13 residues. Germline CDR1 is MNHNS and CDR2 is SASEGT. CDR3 sequence: CASSRPGVETQYF. CDR3 in DNA: TGTGCCAGCAGTCGTCCAGGGGTGGAGACCCAGTACTTC.

This clone is medium-sized by share. The V gene is TRBV27, the J gene TRBJ2-1; D may be TRBD1 or TRBD2 (6 bases each). The CDR3 is made up of 11 amino acids. CDR1 and CDR2 from the germline V gene are MNHEY and SMNVEV (reference sequence). V lost 7 bases to trimming and J lost 10 bases, with 11 bases between them. In nucleotides, the CDR3 is TGTGCCAGCACGAGGGGGGAAGAGCAGTTCTTC. Translation gives CASTRGEEQFF.

This clone occurred a few times. The chain recombines TRBV6-1 with TRBJ1-6; D might be TRBD1 (5 bases). The CDR3 loop spans 12 amino acids. Germline CDR1 and CDR2: MNHNS and SASEGT. V gave up 10 bases and J gave up 7 bases, with 11 bases separating them. The CDR3 region has the DNA TGTGCCACCAGGGCGGGGAATTCACCCCTCCACTTT. Protein: CATRAGNSPLHF.

Ten or more counts support this clone. The rearrangement joins TRBV2 to TRBJ2-1; 13 bases align to TRBD2. The CDR3 length is 17 residues. Germline loops: CDR1 SNHLY, CDR2 FYNNEI. After removal of 6 bases from V and 0 bases from J, the junction contained 5 bases not matched to a gene. The DNA of the CDR3 is TGTGCCAGCAGACGGACTAGCGGGGGCGCCTCCTACAATGAGCAGTTCTTC. Amino acid sequence: CASRRTSGGASYNEQFF.

This clone came up many times. J is TRBJ2-3 and V is TRBV5-1; D is unresolved. CDR1 and CDR2 from the germline V gene are SGHRS and YFSETQ. The CDR3 length is 14 residues. V lost 4 bases and J 2 bases, leaving 11 bases between the germline ends. CDR3 DNA sequence: TGCGCCAGCAGCGGTATGGGTGACACAGATACGCAGTATTTT. This gives the protein CASSGMGDTDTQYF.

This clone was detected once. The chain employs TRBV7-2 and TRBJ2-1; 11 bases fit TRBD2. The CDR3 runs 16 residues. Germline lookup yields CDR1 SGHTA and CDR2 FQGNSA. V gave up 3 bases and J gave up 4 bases; unmatched junction bases: 5. CDR3 protein: CASSFSGRAGYNEQFF. CDR3 bases: TGTGCCAGCAGCTTTAGCGGGAGGGCCGGGTACAATGAGCAGTTCTTC.

The chain uses TRBV11-2 and TRBJ1-4; D call uncertain. CDR1 is SGHAT and CDR2 is FQNNGV in the germline V gene. V was trimmed by 2 bases and J by 6 bases, leaving 16 bases between them. This CDR3 has 16 amino acids. CDR3 bases: TGTGCCAGCAGCTTAAGAGACGGCCGGGGAGATGAAAAACTGTTTTTT. It specifies CASSLRDGRGDEKLFF.

The chain joins TRBV6-5 to TRBJ2-3, with D tentatively TRBD2 (6 bases). The CDR3 spans 16 residues. Germline values: CDR1 MNHEY, CDR2 SVGAGI. The V and J ends lost 4 bases and 1 base respectively, with 15 bases between them. The CDR3, as DNA: TGTGCCAGCAGTTGGTTCGAGGGAGGAGGCACAGATACGCAGTATTTT. Its protein product is CASSWFEGGGTDTQYF.

In its sample, this clone was seen many times. Possible read error: a much larger clone is one base away. Other DNA sequences in this sample translate to the same CDR3. The chain recombines TRBV6-5 with TRBJ2-2; D is perhaps TRBD1 or TRBD2 (5 bases each). The CDR3 length is 13 residues. The germline gives CDR1 MNHEY, CDR2 SVGAGI. The CDR3 nucleotides are TGTGCCAGCAGTTACTCAGGGACCGGGGAGCTGTTTTTC. This codes for CASSYSGTGELFF.

This clone occurred many times. The chain links TRBV10-3 to TRBJ2-3; 8 bases fit TRBD2. The CDR3 is 15 residues long. With V trimmed by 6 bases and J by 0 bases, 5 bases remained unmatched. The germline gives CDR1 ENHRY, CDR2 SYGVKD. CDR3 amino acids: CAIRDIAGSTDTQYF. The DNA for the CDR3 is TGTGCCATCAGGGACATAGCGGGGAGCACAGATACGCAGTATTTT.

The chain couples TRBV11-2 to TRBJ1-6, with D possibly TRBD1 on 6 matching bases. This CDR3 comprises 15 residues. Deletions cut 4 bases from V and 7 bases from J, with 14 bases between. Germline V lookup: CDR1 SGHAT, CDR2 FQNNGV. CDR3 loop: CASSSVTGRNSPLHF. CDR3 coding DNA: TGTGCCAGCAGCTCCGTCACAGGGAGGAATTCACCCCTCCACTTT.